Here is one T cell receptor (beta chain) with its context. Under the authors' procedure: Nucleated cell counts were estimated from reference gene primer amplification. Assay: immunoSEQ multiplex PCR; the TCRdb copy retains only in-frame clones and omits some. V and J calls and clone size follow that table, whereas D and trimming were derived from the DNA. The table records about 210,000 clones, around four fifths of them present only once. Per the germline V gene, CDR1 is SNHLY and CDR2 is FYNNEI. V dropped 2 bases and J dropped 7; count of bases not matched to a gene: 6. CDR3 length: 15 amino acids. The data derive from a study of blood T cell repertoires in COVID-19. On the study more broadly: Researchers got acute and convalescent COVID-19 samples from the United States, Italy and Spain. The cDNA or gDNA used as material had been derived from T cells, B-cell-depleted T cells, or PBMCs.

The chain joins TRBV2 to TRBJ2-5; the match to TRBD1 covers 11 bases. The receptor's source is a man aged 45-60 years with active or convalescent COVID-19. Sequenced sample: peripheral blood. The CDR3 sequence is CASSETGQGAGTQYF. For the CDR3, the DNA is TGTGCCAGCAGTGAAACAGGACAGGGGGCTGGGACCCAGTACTTC.